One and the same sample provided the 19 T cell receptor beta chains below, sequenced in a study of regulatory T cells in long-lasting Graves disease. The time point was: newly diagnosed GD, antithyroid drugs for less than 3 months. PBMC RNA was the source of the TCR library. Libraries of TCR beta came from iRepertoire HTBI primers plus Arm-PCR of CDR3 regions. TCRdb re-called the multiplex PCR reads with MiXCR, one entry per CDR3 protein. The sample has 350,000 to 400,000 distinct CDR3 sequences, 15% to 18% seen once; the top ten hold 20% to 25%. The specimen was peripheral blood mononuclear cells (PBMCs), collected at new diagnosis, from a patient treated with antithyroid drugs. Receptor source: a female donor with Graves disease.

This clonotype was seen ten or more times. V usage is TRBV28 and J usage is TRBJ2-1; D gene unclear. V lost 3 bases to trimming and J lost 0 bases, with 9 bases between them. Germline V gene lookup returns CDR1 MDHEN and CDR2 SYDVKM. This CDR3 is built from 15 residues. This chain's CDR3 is CASSLHQSSYNEQFF. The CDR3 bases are TGTGCCAGCAGTTTGCACCAGAGCTCCTACAATGAGCAGTTCTTC.

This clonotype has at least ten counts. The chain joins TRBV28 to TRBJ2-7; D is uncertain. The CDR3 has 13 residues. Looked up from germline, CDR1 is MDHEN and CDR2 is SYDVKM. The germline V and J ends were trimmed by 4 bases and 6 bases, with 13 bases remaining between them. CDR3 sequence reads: CASSWLGVVEQYF. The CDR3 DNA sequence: TGTGCCAGCAGTTGGTTGGGTGTGGTCGAGCAGTACTTC.

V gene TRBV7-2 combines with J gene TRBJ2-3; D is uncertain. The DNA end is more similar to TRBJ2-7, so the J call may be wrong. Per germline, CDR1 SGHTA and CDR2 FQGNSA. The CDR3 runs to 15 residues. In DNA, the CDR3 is TGTGCCAGCAGCTTAGGGGGTCGGCGTCTCCACGAGCAGTACTTC. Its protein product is CASSLGGRRLHEQYF.

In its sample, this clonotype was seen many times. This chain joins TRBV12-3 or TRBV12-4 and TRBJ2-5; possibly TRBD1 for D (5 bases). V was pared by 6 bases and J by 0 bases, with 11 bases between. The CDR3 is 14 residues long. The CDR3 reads CASSLTGYQETQYF. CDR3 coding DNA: TGTGCCAGCAGCTTAACAGGATACCAAGAGACCCAGTACTTC.

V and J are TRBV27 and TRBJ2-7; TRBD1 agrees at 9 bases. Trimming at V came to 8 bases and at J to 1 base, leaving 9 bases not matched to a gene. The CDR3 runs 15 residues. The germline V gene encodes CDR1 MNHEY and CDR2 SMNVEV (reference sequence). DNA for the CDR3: TGTGCCAGCCGCCCGGGACAGGGCTTATCCTACGAGCAGTACTTC. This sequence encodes CASRPGQGLSYEQYF.

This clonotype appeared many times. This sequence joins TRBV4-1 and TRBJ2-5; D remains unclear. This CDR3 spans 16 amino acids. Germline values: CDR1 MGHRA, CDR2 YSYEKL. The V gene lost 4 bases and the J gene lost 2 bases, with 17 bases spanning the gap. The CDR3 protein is CASSRVYGVPQETQYF. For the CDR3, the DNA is TGCGCCAGCAGCCGTGTCTACGGAGTACCTCAAGAGACCCAGTACTTC.

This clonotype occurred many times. The DNA for the CDR3 is TGTGCCAGCAGTTTTGGGGAGGTCGTGAACACTGAAGCTTTCTTT. Residues: CASSFGEVVNTEAFF. The V and J genes are TRBV12-3 or TRBV12-4 and TRBJ1-1; D call uncertain. V was cut by 3 bases and J by 0 bases, with 11 bases left in between. CDR3 length: 15 amino acids.

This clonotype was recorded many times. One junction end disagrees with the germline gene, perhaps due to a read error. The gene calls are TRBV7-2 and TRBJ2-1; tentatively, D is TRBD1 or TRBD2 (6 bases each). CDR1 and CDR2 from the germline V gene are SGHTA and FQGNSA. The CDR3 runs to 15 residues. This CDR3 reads CASSQAPGALNEQFF. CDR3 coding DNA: TGCGCCAGCAGCCAAGCTCCGGGGGCCTTGAATGAGCAGTTCTTC.

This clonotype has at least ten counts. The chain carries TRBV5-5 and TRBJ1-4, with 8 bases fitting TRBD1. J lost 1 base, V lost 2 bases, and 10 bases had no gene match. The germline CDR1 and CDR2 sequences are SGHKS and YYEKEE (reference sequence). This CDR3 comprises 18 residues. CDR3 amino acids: CASSFPGQATRTNEKLFF. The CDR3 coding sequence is TGTGCCAGCAGCTTCCCGGGACAGGCGACGCGAACTAATGAAAAACTGTTTTTT.

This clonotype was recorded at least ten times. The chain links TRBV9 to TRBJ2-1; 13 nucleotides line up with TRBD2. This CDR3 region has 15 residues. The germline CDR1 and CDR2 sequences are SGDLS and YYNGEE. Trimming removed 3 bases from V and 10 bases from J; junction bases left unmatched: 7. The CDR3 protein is CASSAGTSGAVEQFF. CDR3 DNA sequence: TGTGCCAGCAGCGCCGGGACTAGCGGGGCCGTCGAGCAGTTCTTC.

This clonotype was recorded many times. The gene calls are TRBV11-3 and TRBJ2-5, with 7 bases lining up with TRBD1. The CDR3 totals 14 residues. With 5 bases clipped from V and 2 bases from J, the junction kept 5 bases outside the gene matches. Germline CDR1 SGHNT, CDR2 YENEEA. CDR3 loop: CASSPLGQQETQYF. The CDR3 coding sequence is TGTGCCAGCAGCCCCTTGGGACAGCAAGAGACCCAGTACTTC.

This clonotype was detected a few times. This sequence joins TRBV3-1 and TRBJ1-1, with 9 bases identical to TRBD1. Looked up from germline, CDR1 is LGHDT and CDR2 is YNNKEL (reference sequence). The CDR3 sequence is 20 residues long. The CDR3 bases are TGTCGCAGTGGACAGGGGCCCTATCCGCTGCGGCAAAAAATGAACACTGAAGCTTTCTTT. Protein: CRSGQGPYPLRQKMNTEAFF. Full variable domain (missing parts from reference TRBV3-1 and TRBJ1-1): DTAVSQTPKYLVTQMGNDKSIKCEQNLGHDTMYWYKQDSKKFLKIMFSYNNKELIINETVPNRFSPKSPDKAHLNLHINSLELGDSAVYFCRSGQGPYPLRQKMNTEAFFGQGTRLTVV.

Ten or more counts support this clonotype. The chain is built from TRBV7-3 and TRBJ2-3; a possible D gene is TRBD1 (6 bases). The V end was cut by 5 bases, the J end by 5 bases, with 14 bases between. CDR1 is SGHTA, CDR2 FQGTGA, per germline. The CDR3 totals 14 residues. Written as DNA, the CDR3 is TGTGCCAGCAGCATTACAGGGTATGGAGATACGCAGTATTTT. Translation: CASSITGYGDTQYF.

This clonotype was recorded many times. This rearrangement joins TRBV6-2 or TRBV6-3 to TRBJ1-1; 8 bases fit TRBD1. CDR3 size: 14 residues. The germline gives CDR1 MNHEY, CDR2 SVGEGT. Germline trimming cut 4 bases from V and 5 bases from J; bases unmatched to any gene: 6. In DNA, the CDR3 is TGTGCCAGCAGTTCGACAGGGGCGAGAACTGAAGCTTTCTTT. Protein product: CASSSTGARTEAFF.

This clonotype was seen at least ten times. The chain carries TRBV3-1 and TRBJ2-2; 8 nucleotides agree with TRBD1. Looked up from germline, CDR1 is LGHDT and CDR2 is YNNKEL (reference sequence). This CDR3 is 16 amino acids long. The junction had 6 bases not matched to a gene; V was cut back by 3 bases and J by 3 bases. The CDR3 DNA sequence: TGTGCCAGCAGCCAGGTCAGGGGGCGAGACACCGGGGAGCTGTTTTTT. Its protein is CASSQVRGRDTGELFF.

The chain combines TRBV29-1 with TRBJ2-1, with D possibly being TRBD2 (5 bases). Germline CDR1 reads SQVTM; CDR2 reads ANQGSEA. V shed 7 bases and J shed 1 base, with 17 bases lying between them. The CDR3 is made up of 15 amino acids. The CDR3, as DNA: TGCAGCGCGGACCTAGCTAGAACATCCTACAATGAGCAGTTCTTC. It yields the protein CSADLARTSYNEQFF.

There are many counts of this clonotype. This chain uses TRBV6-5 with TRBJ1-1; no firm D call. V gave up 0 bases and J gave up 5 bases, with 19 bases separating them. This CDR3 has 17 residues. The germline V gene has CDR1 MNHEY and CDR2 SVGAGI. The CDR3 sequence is CASSYSWAAKTGTEAFF. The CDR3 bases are TGTGCCAGCAGTTACTCTTGGGCGGCAAAGACGGGAACTGAAGCTTTCTTT.

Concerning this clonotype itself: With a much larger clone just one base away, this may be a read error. In nucleotides, the CDR3 is TGCAGTGCTAGAAACAGGCCCGACGACTACACCTTC. It encodes CSARNRPDDYTF. The rearrangement links TRBV20-1 to TRBJ1-2, with D possibly being TRBD1 (5 bases). The CDR3 is 12 amino acids. V was clipped by 2 bases and J by 10 bases, with 14 bases between them. Germline V gene lookup returns CDR1 DFQATT and CDR2 SNEGSKA (reference sequence).

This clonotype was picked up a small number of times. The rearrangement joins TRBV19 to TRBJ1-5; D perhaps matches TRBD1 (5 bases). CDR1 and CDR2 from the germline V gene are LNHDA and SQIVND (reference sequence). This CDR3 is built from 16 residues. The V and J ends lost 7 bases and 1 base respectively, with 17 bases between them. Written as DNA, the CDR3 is TGTGCCAGTACCAACCCCGCTGGGGGAAGCAATCAGCCCCAGCATTTT. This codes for CASTNPAGGSNQPQHF.